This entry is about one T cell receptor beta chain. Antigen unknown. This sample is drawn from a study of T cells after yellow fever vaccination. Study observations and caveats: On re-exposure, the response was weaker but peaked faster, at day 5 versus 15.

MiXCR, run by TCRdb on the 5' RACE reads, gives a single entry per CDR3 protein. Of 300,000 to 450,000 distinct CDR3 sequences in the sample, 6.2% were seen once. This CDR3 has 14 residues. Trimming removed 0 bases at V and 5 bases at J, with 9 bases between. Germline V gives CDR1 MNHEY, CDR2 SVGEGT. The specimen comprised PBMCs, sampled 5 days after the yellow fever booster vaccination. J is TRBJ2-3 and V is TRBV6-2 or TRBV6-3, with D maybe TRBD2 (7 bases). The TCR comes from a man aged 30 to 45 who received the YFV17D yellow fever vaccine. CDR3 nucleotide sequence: TGTGCCAGCAGTTACTCCGGGGGGCGAGATACGCAGTATTTT. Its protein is CASSYSGGRDTQYF.